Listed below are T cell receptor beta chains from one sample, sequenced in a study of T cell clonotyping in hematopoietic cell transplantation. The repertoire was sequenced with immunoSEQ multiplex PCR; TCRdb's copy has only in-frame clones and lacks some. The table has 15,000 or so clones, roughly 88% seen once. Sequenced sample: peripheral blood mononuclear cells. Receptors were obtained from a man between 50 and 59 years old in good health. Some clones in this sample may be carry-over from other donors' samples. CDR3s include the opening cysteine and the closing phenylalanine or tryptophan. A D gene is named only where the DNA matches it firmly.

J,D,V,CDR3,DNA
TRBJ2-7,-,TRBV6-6,CASSYTSGEQYF,TGTGCCAGCAGTTACACTTCCGGGGAGCAGTACTTC
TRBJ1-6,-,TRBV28,CASSLYTGTNSPLHF,TGTGCCAGCAGCCTTTACACAGGGACTAATTCACCCCTCCACTTT
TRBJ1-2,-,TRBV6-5,CASSYSREYGYTF,TGTGCCAGCAGTTACTCGAGAGAATATGGCTACACCTTC
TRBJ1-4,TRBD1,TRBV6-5,CASRKDRGEEKLFF,TGTGCCAGCAGAAAGGACAGGGGTGAAGAAAAACTGTTTTTT
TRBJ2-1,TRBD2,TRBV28,CASSTPASGGRRYEQFF,TGTGCCAGCAGTACCCCGGCTAGCGGGGGGCGTCGGTATGAGCAGTTCTTC
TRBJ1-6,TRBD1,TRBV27,CASGTGNNSPLHF,TGTGCCAGCGGGACAGGGAATAATTCACCCCTCCACTTT
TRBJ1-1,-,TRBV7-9,CASRMGWQTESFF,TGTGCCAGCAGGATGGGGTGGCAGACGGAATCTTTCTTT
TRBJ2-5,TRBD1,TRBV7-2,CASSLLWDRAETQYF,TGTGCCAGCAGCTTATTGTGGGACAGGGCAGAGACCCAGTACTTC
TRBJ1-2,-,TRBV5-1,CASSLGGQTYGYTF,TGCGCCAGCAGCTTGGGCGGGCAGACCTATGGCTACACCTTC
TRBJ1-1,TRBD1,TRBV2,CASSEWDRMNTEAFF,TGTGCCAGCAGTGAATGGGACAGGATGAACACTGAAGCTTTCTTT
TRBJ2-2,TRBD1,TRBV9,CASSVGTGVGGELFF,TGTGCCAGCAGCGTAGGGACAGGGGTAGGCGGGGAGCTGTTTTTT
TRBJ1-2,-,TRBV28,CATYSRETYGYTF,TGTGCCACCTACTCGCGGGAGACCTATGGCTACACCTTC